The following is a T cell receptor (beta chain) sequence with its context. The antigen remains unidentified. This CDR3 has 17 residues. CDR1 is SGHVS, CDR2 FQNEAQ, per germline. The germline V and J ends were trimmed by 6 bases and 4 bases, with 22 bases remaining between them. The sample originates from a study of beta chain features in type 1 diabetes. Study-level findings and limits: Researchers report that Type 1 diabetes patients had moderately but significantly shorter TCRB CDR3s across all four CD4+ subsets. High-TCR-expressing cells could be over-represented by cDNA sequencing. A greater similarity of naive, central memory and Treg TCRB repertoires was seen among patients than among healthy donors. Any HLA type influence on TCRB rearrangement was left unresolved here.

Since all of the isolated RNA was reverse transcribed, expressed TCRB transcripts were what got sequenced. Using immunoSEQ multiplex PCR, the repertoire was profiled, and TCRdb retains in-frame clones only, with some absent. Of about 250,000 clones listed, approximately 10% were seen once; the top ten hold 0.017%. Researchers reported sorting CD4+ naive, central memory, regulatory and stem cell-like memory cells via CD45RO/CCR7/CD25/CD127/CD95/CD27. The chain employs TRBV7-8 and TRBJ2-1; D perhaps matches TRBD1 (6 bases). The TCR comes from a man aged 30-40 years with type 1 diabetes. The specimen sequenced was naive CD4+ T cells from blood. The CDR3 is CASSLYPTGSMYNEQFF. For the CDR3, the DNA is TGTGCCAGCAGTCTTTACCCTACAGGGAGCATGTACAATGAGCAGTTCTTC.